The 15 T cell receptor beta chains reported below all come from one sample, sequenced in a study of T-cell reconstitution after alpha-beta-depleted transplantation in children. A library of TCRbeta sequences, prepared with unique molecular identifiers, was generated. TCRdb redid the calling of the PCR reads with MiXCR, one entry per CDR3 protein. This sample has around 190,000 distinct CDR3 sequences, with approximately 6.9% found just once. The sample here was PBMCs, taken before TCRalphabeta/CD19-depleted stem cell transplant. The receptors derive from a boy between 2 and 10 years old with acute lymphoblastic leukemia, due to receive a stem cell transplant.

This clonotype was counted at least ten times. V usage is TRBV28 and J usage is TRBJ1-6; the D is unclear. The CDR3 totals 15 residues. V dropped 7 bases and J dropped 2 bases, with 12 bases sitting between them. The germline V gene encodes CDR1 MDHEN and CDR2 SYDVKM. CDR3: CASIRGPTYNSPLHF. The CDR3 DNA is TGTGCCAGCATCCGCGGACCTACCTATAATTCACCCCTCCACTTT.

This clonotype was found many times. The rearrangement uses TRBV4-3 and TRBJ2-7; TRBD1 matches 7 bases. Germline-derived CDR1 and CDR2 are LGHNA and YSLEER. This CDR3 region has 16 residues. Germline trimming cut 4 bases from V and 3 bases from J; bases unmatched to any gene: 12. In DNA form, the CDR3 reads TGCGCCAGCAGCCCTGTTACAGGGGCCGTATACTACGAGCAGTACTTC. Translated, it gives CASSPVTGAVYYEQYF.

This clonotype was counted at least ten times. The chain uses TRBV27 and TRBJ1-2; D unclear. The germline gives CDR1 MNHEY, CDR2 SMNVEV (reference sequence). V was trimmed by 4 bases and J by 4 bases, leaving 4 bases between them. The CDR3 spans 11 residues. The CDR3 nucleotides are TGTGCCAGCAGTTCTGCCTATGGCTACACCTTC. Residues: CASSSAYGYTF.

The V gene is TRBV25-1, the J gene TRBJ2-1; perhaps TRBD2 as D (6 bases). Germline CDR1 and CDR2: MGHDK and SYGVNS. This CDR3 region has 14 residues. V was shortened by 1 base and J by 6 bases, with 10 bases between the two germline ends. CDR3 in DNA: TGTGCCAGCAGTGAATTTGGAGGGGTCAATGAGCAGTTCTTC. Translating gives CASSEFGGVNEQFF.

This clonotype came up many times. J is TRBJ2-1 and V is TRBV29-1, with 10 nucleotides matching TRBD2. The CDR3 covers 14 residues. CDR1 is SQVTM and CDR2 is ANQGSEA in the germline V gene. The trim removed 6 bases at V and 4 bases at J, leaving 6 bases unmatched. The CDR3 loop is CSVDSGRAYNEQFF. CDR3 in DNA: TGCAGCGTCGACAGCGGGAGGGCGTACAATGAGCAGTTCTTC.

This clonotype was observed at least ten times. The chain employs TRBV12-3 or TRBV12-4 and TRBJ2-3; 8 bases agree with TRBD2. V lost 3 bases and J lost 2; bases outside the gene matches: 4. This CDR3 region has 15 residues. The CDR3 bases are TGTGCCAGCAGTTTCGGGCGGGGGGCCACAGATACGCAGTATTTT. Translation gives CASSFGRGATDTQYF.

With regard to this clonotype: A read error may be the cause here, since a much bigger clone is one base away. The rearrangement joins TRBV4-2 to TRBJ2-5; perhaps TRBD2 as D (6 bases). CDR3 length: 13 residues. From germline, CDR1 is LGHNA and CDR2 YNFKEQ. CDR3 residues: CTSSWRGSETQYF. The CDR3 DNA follows: TGTACCAGCAGCTGGCGGGGTAGTGAGACCCAGTACTTC.

The CDR3 DNA sequence: TGTGCCAGCAGTTTATCTAGGAGGGAACAGCCCCAGCATTTT. This encodes CASSLSRREQPQHF. The chain is built from TRBV28 and TRBJ1-5, with D hard to call. Trimming stripped 1 base from V and 7 bases from J, with 11 bases between. In germline, CDR1 is MDHEN, CDR2 SYDVKM. There are 14 residues in the CDR3.

At least ten counts were recorded for this clonotype. The CDR3 is CASSPGTSGMGSYNEQFF. The DNA for the CDR3 is TGTGCCAGCAGCCCAGGGACTAGCGGGATGGGTAGTTACAATGAGCAGTTCTTC. This rearrangement joins TRBV7-8 to TRBJ2-1, with 13 positions matching TRBD2. J lost 4 bases, V lost 5 bases, and 11 bases had no gene match. Germline values: CDR1 SGHVS, CDR2 FQNEAQ. The CDR3 extends over 18 amino acids. The whole variable domain, remainder taken from reference TRBV7-8 and TRBJ2-1, is GAGVSQSPRYKVAKRGQDVALRCDPISGHVSLFWYQQALGQGPEFLTYFQNEAQLDKSGLPSDRFFAERPEGSVSTLKIQRTQQEDSAVYLCASSPGTSGMGSYNEQFFGPGTRLTVL.

This clonotype has more than one count but fewer than ten. This chain joins TRBV11-2 and TRBJ2-1, with 8 bases that match TRBD2. Germline CDR1 reads SGHAT; CDR2 reads FQNNGV. This CDR3 region has 13 residues. Trimming at V came to 1 base and at J to 7 bases, leaving 0 bases not matched to a gene. The CDR3 here is CASSLGLANEQFF. The CDR3 DNA reads TGTGCCAGCAGCTTAGGACTAGCGAATGAGCAGTTCTTC.

This clonotype has more than one count but fewer than ten. The V gene is TRBV29-1, the J gene TRBJ1-1; maybe TRBD1 (6 bases). CDR1 is SQVTM, CDR2 ANQGSEA, per germline. This CDR3 has 13 residues. V was shortened by 3 bases and J by 1 base, with 9 bases between the two germline ends. The CDR3 region is CSVDRGRNTEAFF. Here the CDR3 DNA reads TGCAGCGTTGACAGGGGAAGGAACACTGAAGCTTTCTTT.

The chain carries TRBV11-2 and TRBJ2-1, with 8 bases that match TRBD2. The junction had 7 bases not matched to a gene; V was cut back by 6 bases and J by 0 bases. There are 16 residues in the CDR3. Germline-derived CDR1 and CDR2 are SGHAT and FQNNGV. The DNA of the CDR3 is TGTGCCAGCAGAAACATAGCGGGAAGCTCCTACAATGAGCAGTTCTTC. Protein: CASRNIAGSSYNEQFF. Complete variable domain (other parts from reference TRBV11-2 and TRBJ2-1): EAGVAQSPRYKIIEKRQSVAFWCNPISGHATLYWYQQILGQGPKLLIQFQNNGVVDDSQLPKDRFSAERLKGVDSTLKIQPAKLEDSAVYLCASRNIAGSSYNEQFFGPGTRLTVL.

This clonotype was counted at least ten times. This rearrangement joins TRBV20-1 to TRBJ2-1; D possibly corresponds to TRBD2 (7 bases). The CDR3 runs to 14 residues. Germline assignment: CDR1 DFQATT and CDR2 SNEGSKA (reference sequence). V was cut by 3 bases and J by 2 bases, with 11 bases left in between. In nucleotides, the CDR3 is TGCAGTGCTAGGGGGGGGGCCGCCTACAATGAGCAGTTCTTC. Translated: CSARGGAAYNEQFF.

This clonotype was counted between two and nine times. This chain's CDR3 is CASSLETDTEAFF. The CDR3 nucleotides are TGTGCCAGCAGCTTAGAGACGGACACTGAAGCTTTCTTT. This chain uses TRBV11-2 with TRBJ1-1, with D unclear. Per germline, CDR1 SGHAT and CDR2 FQNNGV. V lost 0 bases and J lost 3, with 5 bases in between. The CDR3 totals 13 residues.

The V call is TRBV7-6, the J call TRBJ2-5; D is undetermined. CDR1 and CDR2 from the germline V gene are SGHVS and FNYEAQ. Trimming stripped 5 bases from V and 9 bases from J, with 10 bases between. The CDR3 has 11 amino acids. CDR3 sequence (DNA): TGTGCCAGCAGCCAGAATCAGGCCCAGTACTTC. As protein: CASSQNQAQYF.